This is a list of T cell receptor beta chains from one sample in a study of T cells after posttransplantation cyclophosphamide. The protocol was immunoSEQ multiplex PCR, while the TCRdb copy is restricted to in-frame clones and leaves out a portion. Recorded here are around 34,000 clones, with no singletons, and the ten leading clones hold roughly 6.7%. The sequenced sample consisted of PBMCs. The receptor source for this set is a woman between 50 and 59 years old in good health and a related stem cell transplant donor. Each CDR3 is given with its conserved first and last residue. Fields, in order: D gene, J gene, V gene, clone size, CDR3 protein, CDR3 DNA. A D gene is named only where the DNA matches it firmly. Size is omitted from some rows. Given values are once, few, many or a class for expanded clones.

D gene: NA; J gene: TRBJ2-5; V gene: TRBV9; clone size: many; CDR3 protein: CASSVGSGLKETQYF; CDR3 DNA: TGTGCCAGCAGCGTCGGGAGCGGACTAAAAGAGACCCAGTACTTC
D gene: TRBD1; J gene: TRBJ1-4; V gene: TRBV7-9; clone size: many; CDR3 protein: CASSRDRGPEKLFF; CDR3 DNA: TGTGCCAGCAGTCGGGACAGGGGCCCTGAAAAACTGTTTTTT
D gene: NA; J gene: TRBJ1-1; V gene: TRBV6-5; clone size: many; CDR3 protein: CASSYWGERNTEAFF; CDR3 DNA: TGTGCCAGCAGTTACTGGGGGGAACGTAACACTGAAGCTTTCTTT
D gene: NA; J gene: TRBJ2-2; V gene: TRBV19; clone size: many; CDR3 protein: CASSARTAGELFF; CDR3 DNA: TGTGCCAGTAGTGCTAGAACGGCCGGGGAGCTGTTTTTT
D gene: TRBD2; J gene: TRBJ2-1; V gene: TRBV7-3; clone size: many; CDR3 protein: CASSLTRGNEQFF; CDR3 DNA: TGTGCCAGCAGCTTAACGCGGGGGAATGAGCAGTTCTTC
D gene: TRBD1; J gene: TRBJ1-1; V gene: TRBV7-3; clone size: NA; CDR3 protein: CASSPRQGTLNTEAFF; CDR3 DNA: TGTGCCAGCAGCCCGCGACAGGGGACACTTAACACTGAAGCTTTCTTT
D gene: NA; J gene: TRBJ1-3; V gene: TRBV6-6; clone size: many; CDR3 protein: CASSAHRVESGNTIYF; CDR3 DNA: TGTGCCAGCAGTGCCCACAGGGTTGAATCTGGAAACACCATATATTTT
D gene: NA; J gene: TRBJ2-3; V gene: TRBV7-2; clone size: few; CDR3 protein: CASSLGGGALATSTDTQYF; CDR3 DNA: TGTGCCAGCAGCTTAGGGGGCGGGGCTTTAGCGACTAGCACAGATACGCAGTATTTT
D gene: NA; J gene: TRBJ2-2; V gene: TRBV7-3; clone size: NA; CDR3 protein: CASSFNRNRAGELFF; CDR3 DNA: TGTGCCAGCAGCTTTAATCGGAACCGGGCCGGGGAGCTGTTTTTT
D gene: NA; J gene: TRBJ2-5; V gene: TRBV7-7; clone size: NA; CDR3 protein: CASSLDHGETQYF; CDR3 DNA: TGTGCCAGCAGCTTAGACCACGGAGAGACCCAGTACTTC
D gene: TRBD2; J gene: TRBJ2-7; V gene: TRBV5-1; clone size: many; CDR3 protein: CASSLATSGASYEQYF; CDR3 DNA: TGCGCCAGCAGCTTGGCGACTAGCGGAGCCTCCTACGAGCAGTACTTC
D gene: NA; J gene: TRBJ1-5; V gene: TRBV19; clone size: many; CDR3 protein: CASSIQQPAGNQPQHF; CDR3 DNA: TGTGCCAGTAGTATCCAACAGCCGGCGGGTAATCAGCCCCAGCATTTT
D gene: TRBD1; J gene: TRBJ1-2; V gene: TRBV24-1; clone size: many; CDR3 protein: CATSVRDRYTF; CDR3 DNA: TGTGCCACCAGTGTACGGGACAGATACACCTTC
D gene: TRBD1; J gene: TRBJ1-4; V gene: TRBV7-9; clone size: many; CDR3 protein: CASSSRLTGVNEKLFF; CDR3 DNA: TGTGCCAGCAGCTCACGATTGACAGGGGTTAATGAAAAACTGTTTTTT
D gene: NA; J gene: TRBJ1-1; V gene: TRBV5-1; clone size: many; CDR3 protein: CASRGGWDVAFF; CDR3 DNA: TGCGCCAGCAGGGGGGGGTGGGATGTAGCTTTCTTT
D gene: NA; J gene: TRBJ1-1; V gene: TRBV9; clone size: NA; CDR3 protein: CASSEAAEAFF; CDR3 DNA: TGTGCCAGCAGCGAAGCGGCTGAAGCTTTCTTT
D gene: NA; J gene: TRBJ2-3; V gene: TRBV6-2/TRBV6-3; clone size: many; CDR3 protein: CASREGGIPDTQYF; CDR3 DNA: TGTGCCAGCAGGGAGGGGGGGATCCCAGATACGCAGTATTTT
D gene: TRBD1; J gene: TRBJ2-2; V gene: TRBV28; clone size: NA; CDR3 protein: CASSSRDRDMWELFF; CDR3 DNA: TGTGCCAGCAGTTCGCGGGACAGGGATATGTGGGAGCTGTTTTTT
D gene: NA; J gene: TRBJ1-2; V gene: TRBV5-1; clone size: few; CDR3 protein: CASSLAITDGYTF; CDR3 DNA: TGCGCCAGCAGCTTGGCAATTACGGATGGCTACACCTTC
D gene: TRBD1; J gene: TRBJ2-7; V gene: TRBV18; clone size: many; CDR3 protein: CASSPRAGQGTLEQYF; CDR3 DNA: TGTGCCAGCTCCCCGAGAGCGGGACAGGGAACTCTTGAGCAGTACTTC
D gene: NA; J gene: TRBJ2-5; V gene: TRBV27; clone size: many; CDR3 protein: CASLSGETQYF; CDR3 DNA: TGTGCCAGCTTGTCCGGGGAGACCCAGTACTTC
D gene: TRBD1; J gene: TRBJ2-6; V gene: TRBV19; clone size: many; CDR3 protein: CASSMSGTALRRKGGANVLTF; CDR3 DNA: TGTGCCAGTAGTATGTCCGGGACAGCCCTGAGGAGGAAAGGCGGGGCCAACGTCCTGACTTTC
D gene: TRBD2; J gene: TRBJ2-7; V gene: TRBV24-1; clone size: NA; CDR3 protein: CATSDTVGASGLDEQYF; CDR3 DNA: TGTGCCACCAGTGATACCGTTGGGGCTAGCGGGCTGGACGAGCAGTACTTC
D gene: TRBD2; J gene: TRBJ2-3; V gene: TRBV6-6; clone size: NA; CDR3 protein: CASSLTSGITDTQYF; CDR3 DNA: TGTGCCAGCAGCCTGACTAGCGGAATCACAGATACGCAGTATTTT
D gene: TRBD2; J gene: TRBJ2-3; V gene: TRBV7-9; clone size: few; CDR3 protein: CASSSTSGTSDTQYF; CDR3 DNA: TGTGCCAGCAGCTCGACTAGCGGGACGTCAGATACGCAGTATTTT
D gene: NA; J gene: TRBJ1-2; V gene: TRBV5-1; clone size: many; CDR3 protein: CASSFGRQIGIWSYTF; CDR3 DNA: TGCGCCAGCAGCTTCGGCAGACAGATAGGGATATGGTCTTACACCTTC
D gene: TRBD1; J gene: TRBJ1-2; V gene: TRBV7-2; clone size: many; CDR3 protein: CASSLEATGRDF; CDR3 DNA: TGTGCCAGCAGCTTAGAAGCGACAGGGAGGGATTTC
D gene: TRBD2; J gene: TRBJ2-5; V gene: TRBV6-1; clone size: few; CDR3 protein: CASSDWTSAYQETQYF; CDR3 DNA: TGTGCCAGCAGTGACTGGACTAGCGCCTACCAAGAGACCCAGTACTTC
D gene: NA; J gene: TRBJ1-4; V gene: TRBV11-1; clone size: many; CDR3 protein: CASSPSQGPNEKLFF; CDR3 DNA: TGTGCCAGCAGCCCAAGCCAGGGGCCTAATGAAAAACTGTTTTTT
D gene: NA; J gene: TRBJ1-1; V gene: TRBV30; clone size: few; CDR3 protein: CACDAKTEEMAEAFF; CDR3 DNA: TGTGCCTGCGATGCGAAGACAGAAGAGATGGCTGAAGCTTTCTTT
D gene: TRBD2; J gene: TRBJ2-3; V gene: TRBV11-3; clone size: NA; CDR3 protein: CASSPRTSGGPNTDTQYF; CDR3 DNA: TGTGCCAGCAGCCCACGGACTAGCGGGGGACCCAACACAGATACGCAGTATTTT
D gene: TRBD2; J gene: TRBJ2-1; V gene: TRBV7-9; clone size: many; CDR3 protein: CASSLPGLAGASQFF; CDR3 DNA: TGTGCCAGCAGCTTACCGGGACTAGCGGGAGCGAGTCAGTTCTTC
D gene: NA; J gene: TRBJ2-7; V gene: TRBV6-1; clone size: many; CDR3 protein: CASSRDWENEQYF; CDR3 DNA: TGTGCCAGCAGCCGGGACTGGGAGAACGAGCAGTACTTC
D gene: TRBD2; J gene: TRBJ2-1; V gene: TRBV10-3; clone size: many; CDR3 protein: CAIKGTSGNEQFF; CDR3 DNA: TGTGCCATCAAAGGGACTAGCGGCAATGAGCAGTTCTTC
D gene: NA; J gene: TRBJ1-1; V gene: TRBV7-9; clone size: many; CDR3 protein: CATGRVNTEAFF; CDR3 DNA: TGTGCCACCGGTAGGGTGAACACTGAAGCTTTCTTT
D gene: TRBD1; J gene: TRBJ2-7; V gene: TRBV28; clone size: many; CDR3 protein: CASSLSPDRGESYEQYF; CDR3 DNA: TGTGCCAGCAGTCTCAGCCCCGACAGGGGAGAATCCTACGAGCAGTACTTC
D gene: NA; J gene: TRBJ2-3; V gene: TRBV28; clone size: NA; CDR3 protein: CASSTRREEKADTQYF; CDR3 DNA: TGTGCCAGCAGTACCCGCAGGGAAGAGAAAGCAGATACGCAGTATTTT
D gene: TRBD2; J gene: TRBJ2-7; V gene: TRBV7-8; clone size: many; CDR3 protein: CASSLAQSGRKEQYF; CDR3 DNA: TGTGCCAGCAGCTTAGCGCAGAGCGGGAGAAAAGAGCAGTACTTC
D gene: NA; J gene: TRBJ1-5; V gene: TRBV19; clone size: many; CDR3 protein: CASFYTGYSNQPQHF; CDR3 DNA: TGTGCCAGTTTCTACACAGGATATAGCAATCAGCCCCAGCATTTT
D gene: TRBD1; J gene: TRBJ2-7; V gene: TRBV5-1; clone size: many; CDR3 protein: CASSRDSRSRQYF; CDR3 DNA: TGCGCCAGCAGCAGGGACAGCAGATCGAGGCAGTACTTC
D gene: NA; J gene: TRBJ2-7; V gene: TRBV6-2/TRBV6-3; clone size: few; CDR3 protein: CASSPASSYEQYF; CDR3 DNA: TGTGCCAGCAGCCCCGCTAGCTCCTACGAGCAGTACTTC